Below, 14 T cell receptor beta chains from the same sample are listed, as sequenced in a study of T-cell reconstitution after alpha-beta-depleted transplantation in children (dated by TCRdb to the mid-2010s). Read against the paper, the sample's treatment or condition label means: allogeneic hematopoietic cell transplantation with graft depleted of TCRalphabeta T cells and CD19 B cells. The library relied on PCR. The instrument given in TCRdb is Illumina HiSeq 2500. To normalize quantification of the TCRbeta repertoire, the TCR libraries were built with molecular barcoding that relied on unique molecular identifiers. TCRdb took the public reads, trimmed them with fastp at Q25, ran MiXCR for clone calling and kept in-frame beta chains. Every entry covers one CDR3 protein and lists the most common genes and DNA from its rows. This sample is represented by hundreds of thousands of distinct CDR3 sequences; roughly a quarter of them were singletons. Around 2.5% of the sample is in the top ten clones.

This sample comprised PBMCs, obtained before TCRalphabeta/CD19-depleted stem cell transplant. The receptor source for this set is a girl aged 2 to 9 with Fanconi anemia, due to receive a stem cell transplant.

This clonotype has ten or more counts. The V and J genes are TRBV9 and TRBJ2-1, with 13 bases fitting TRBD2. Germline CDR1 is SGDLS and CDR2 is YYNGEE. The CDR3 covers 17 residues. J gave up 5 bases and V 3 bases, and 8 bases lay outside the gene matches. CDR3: CASSARTSGSMDNEQFF. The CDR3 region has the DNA TGTGCCAGCAGCGCCAGGACTAGCGGGAGTATGGACAATGAGCAGTTCTTC.

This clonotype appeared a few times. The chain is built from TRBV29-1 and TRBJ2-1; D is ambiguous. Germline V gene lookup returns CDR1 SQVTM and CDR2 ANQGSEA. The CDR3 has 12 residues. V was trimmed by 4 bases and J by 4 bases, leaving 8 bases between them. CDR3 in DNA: TGCAGCGTTGGGGTAGCTTACAATGAGCAGTTCTTC. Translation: CSVGVAYNEQFF.

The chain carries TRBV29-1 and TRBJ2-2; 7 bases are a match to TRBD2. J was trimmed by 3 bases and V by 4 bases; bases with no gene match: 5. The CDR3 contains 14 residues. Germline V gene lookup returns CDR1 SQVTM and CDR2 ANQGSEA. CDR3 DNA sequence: TGCAGCGTTGGGGCAGGGAGGGACACCGGGGAGCTGTTTTTT. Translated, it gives CSVGAGRDTGELFF.

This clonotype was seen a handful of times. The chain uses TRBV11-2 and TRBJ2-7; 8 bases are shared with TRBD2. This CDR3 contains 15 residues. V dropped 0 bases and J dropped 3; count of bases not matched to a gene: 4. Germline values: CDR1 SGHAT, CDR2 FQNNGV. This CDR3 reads CASSLEPAGVYEQYF. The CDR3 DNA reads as TGTGCCAGCAGCTTAGAGCCAGCGGGAGTCTACGAGCAGTACTTC. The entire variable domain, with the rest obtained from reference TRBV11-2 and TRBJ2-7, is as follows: EAGVAQSPRYKIIEKRQSVAFWCNPISGHATLYWYQQILGQGPKLLIQFQNNGVVDDSQLPKDRFSAERLKGVDSTLKIQPAKLEDSAVYLCASSLEPAGVYEQYFGPGTRLTVT.

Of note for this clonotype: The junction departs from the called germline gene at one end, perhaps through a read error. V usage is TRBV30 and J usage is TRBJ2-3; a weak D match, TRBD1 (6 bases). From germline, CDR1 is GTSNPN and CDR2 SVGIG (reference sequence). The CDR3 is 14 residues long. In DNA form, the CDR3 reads TGTTCCTGGAGTGTACAGGGCCGCACAGATACGCAGTATTTT. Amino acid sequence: CSWSVQGRTDTQYF. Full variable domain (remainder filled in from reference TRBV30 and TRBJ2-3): SQTIHQWPATLVQPVGSPLSLECTVEGTSNPNLYWYRQAAGRGLQLLFYSVGIGQISSEVPQNLSASRPQDRQFILSSKKLLLSDSGFYLCSWSVQGRTDTQYFGPGTRLTVL.

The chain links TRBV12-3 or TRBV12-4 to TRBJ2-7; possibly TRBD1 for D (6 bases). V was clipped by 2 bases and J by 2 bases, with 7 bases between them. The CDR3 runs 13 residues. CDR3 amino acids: CASSLNRAYEQYF. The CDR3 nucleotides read TGTGCCAGCAGTTTAAACAGGGCCTACGAGCAGTACTTC.

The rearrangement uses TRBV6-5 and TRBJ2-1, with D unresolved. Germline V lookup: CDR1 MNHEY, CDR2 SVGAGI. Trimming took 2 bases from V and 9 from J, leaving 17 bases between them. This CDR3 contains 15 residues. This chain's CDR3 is CASSYESLGTSEQFF. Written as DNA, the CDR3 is TGTGCCAGCAGTTACGAATCGTTGGGAACGAGTGAGCAGTTCTTC.

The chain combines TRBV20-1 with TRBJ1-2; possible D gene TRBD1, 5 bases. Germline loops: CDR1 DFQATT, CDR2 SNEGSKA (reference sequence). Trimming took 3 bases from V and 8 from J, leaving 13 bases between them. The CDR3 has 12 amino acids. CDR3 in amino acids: CSARAGLEGYTF. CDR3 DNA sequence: TGCAGTGCTAGGGCAGGGTTGGAAGGCTACACCTTC.

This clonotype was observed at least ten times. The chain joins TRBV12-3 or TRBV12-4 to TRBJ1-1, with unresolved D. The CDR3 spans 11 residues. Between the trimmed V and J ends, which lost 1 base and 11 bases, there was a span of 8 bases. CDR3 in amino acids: CASSLGGPAFF. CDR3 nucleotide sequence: TGTGCCAGCAGTTTAGGTGGGCCCGCTTTCTTT.

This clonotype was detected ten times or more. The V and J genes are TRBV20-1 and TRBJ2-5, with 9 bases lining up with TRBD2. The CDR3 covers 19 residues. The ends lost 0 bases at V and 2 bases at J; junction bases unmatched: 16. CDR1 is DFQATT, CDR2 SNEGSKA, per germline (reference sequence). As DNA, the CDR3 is TGCAGTGCTAGAGATCTAGCGGGGCCTCGTGGGCCGGGGCAAGAGACCCAGTACTTC. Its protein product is CSARDLAGPRGPGQETQYF.

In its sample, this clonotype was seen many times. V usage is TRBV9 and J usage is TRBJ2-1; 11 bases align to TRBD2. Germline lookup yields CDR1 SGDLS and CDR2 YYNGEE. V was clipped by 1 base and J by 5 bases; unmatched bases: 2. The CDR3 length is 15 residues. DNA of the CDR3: TGTGCCAGCAGCGTACTACTAGCGGGGGACAATGAGCAGTTCTTC. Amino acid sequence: CASSVLLAGDNEQFF.

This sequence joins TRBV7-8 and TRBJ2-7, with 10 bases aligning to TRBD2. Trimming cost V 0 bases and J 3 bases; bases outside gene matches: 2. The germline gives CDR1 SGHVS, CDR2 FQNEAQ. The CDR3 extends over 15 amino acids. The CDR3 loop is CASSLALAGVYEQYF. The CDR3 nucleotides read TGTGCCAGCAGCTTAGCGCTAGCGGGGGTCTACGAGCAGTACTTC.

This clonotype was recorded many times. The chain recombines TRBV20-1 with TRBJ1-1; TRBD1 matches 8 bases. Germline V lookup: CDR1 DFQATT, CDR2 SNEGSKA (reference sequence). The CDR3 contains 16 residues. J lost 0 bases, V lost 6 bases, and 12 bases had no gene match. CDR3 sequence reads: CSATRGRGSMNTEAFF. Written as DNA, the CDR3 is TGCAGTGCCACCAGGGGGCGGGGGTCCATGAACACTGAAGCTTTCTTT.

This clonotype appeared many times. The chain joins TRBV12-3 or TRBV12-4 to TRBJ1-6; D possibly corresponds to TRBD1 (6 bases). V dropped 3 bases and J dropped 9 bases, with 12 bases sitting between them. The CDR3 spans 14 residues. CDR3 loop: CASSLGGHRSPLHF. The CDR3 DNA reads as TGTGCCAGCAGTTTGGGGGGACACCGTTCACCCCTCCACTTT.